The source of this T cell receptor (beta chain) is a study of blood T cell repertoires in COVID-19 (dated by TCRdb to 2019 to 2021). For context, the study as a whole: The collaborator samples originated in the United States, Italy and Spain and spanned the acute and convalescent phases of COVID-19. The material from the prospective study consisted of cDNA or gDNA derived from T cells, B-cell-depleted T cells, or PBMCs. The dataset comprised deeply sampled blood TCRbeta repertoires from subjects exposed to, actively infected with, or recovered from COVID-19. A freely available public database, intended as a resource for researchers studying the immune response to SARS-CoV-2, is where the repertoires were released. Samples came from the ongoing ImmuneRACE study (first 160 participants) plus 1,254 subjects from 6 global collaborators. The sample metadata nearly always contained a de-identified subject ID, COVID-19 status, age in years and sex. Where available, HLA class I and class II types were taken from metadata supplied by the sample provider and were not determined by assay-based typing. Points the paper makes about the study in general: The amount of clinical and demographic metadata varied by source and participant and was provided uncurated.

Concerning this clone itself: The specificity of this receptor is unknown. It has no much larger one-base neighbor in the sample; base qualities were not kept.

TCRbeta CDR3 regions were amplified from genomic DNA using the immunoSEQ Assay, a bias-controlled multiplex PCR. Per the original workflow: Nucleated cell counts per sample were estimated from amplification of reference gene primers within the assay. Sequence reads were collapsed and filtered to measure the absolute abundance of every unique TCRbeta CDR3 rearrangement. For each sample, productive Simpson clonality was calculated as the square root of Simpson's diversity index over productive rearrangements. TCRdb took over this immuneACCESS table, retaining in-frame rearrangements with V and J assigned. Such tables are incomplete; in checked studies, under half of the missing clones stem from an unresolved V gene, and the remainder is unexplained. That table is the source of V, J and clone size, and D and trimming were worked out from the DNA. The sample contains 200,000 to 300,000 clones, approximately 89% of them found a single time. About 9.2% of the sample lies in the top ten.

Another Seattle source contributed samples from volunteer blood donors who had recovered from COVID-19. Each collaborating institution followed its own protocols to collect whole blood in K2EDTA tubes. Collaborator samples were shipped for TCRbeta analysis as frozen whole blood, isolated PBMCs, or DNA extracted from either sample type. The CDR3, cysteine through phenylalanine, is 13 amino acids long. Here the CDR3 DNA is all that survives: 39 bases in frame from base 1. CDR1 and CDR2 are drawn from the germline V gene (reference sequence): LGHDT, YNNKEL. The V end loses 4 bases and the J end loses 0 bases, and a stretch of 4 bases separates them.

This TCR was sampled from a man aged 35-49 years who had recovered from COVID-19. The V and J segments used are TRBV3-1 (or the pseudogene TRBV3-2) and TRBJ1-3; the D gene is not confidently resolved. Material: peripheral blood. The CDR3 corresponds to CASSRLSGNTIYF. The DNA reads TGTGCCAGCAGCCGACTCTCTGGAAACACCATATATTTT.